The source of this T cell receptor beta chain is a study of T cells expressing NK-cell markers. In the study overall: One of the eight sequenced donors was seronegative, whereas the other seven were HCMV-seropositive.

Concerning this clonotype: Its antigen is currently unknown.

TCRdb reprocessed the 5' RACE reads; each CDR3 protein has one entry and no DNA is given. The sample's table shows around 380,000 distinct CDR3 sequences. Study conclusions and caveats: Also leading the CD3+CD56-NKG2C+ fraction in a handful of donors were these clonotypes.

Material: blood T cells: a sorted CD56 or NKG2C T cell subset, CD4+ or CD8+ T cells, or bulk PBMC T cells (not recorded which). This sequence was found in a woman between 45 and 65 years old in good health.

CDR3 in amino acids: CASSFRFYNEQFF. The chain joins TRBV27 to TRBJ2-1. The germline V gene has CDR1 MNHEY and CDR2 SMNVEV (reference sequence). This CDR3 is built from 13 residues.